The 9 T cell receptor beta chains below come from one sample, sequenced in a study of cytomegalovirus exposure and HLA in healthy donors. The PCR had 60 Vbeta and 13 Jbeta primers. The protocol was immunoSEQ multiplex PCR, while the TCRdb copy is restricted to in-frame clones and leaves out a portion. This sample has around 240,000 clones, with roughly 87% found just once. Sequencing was carried out using PBMCs. These receptor sequences come from a woman in her thirties or forties in good health and CMV-seropositive.

V gene TRBV7-3 combines with J gene TRBJ2-3; 8 bases align to TRBD1. The J segment lost 4 bases and the V segment lost 5 bases, leaving 8 bases of the junction unmatched. This CDR3 is built from 15 residues. CDR1 is SGHTA and CDR2 is FQGTGA in the germline V gene. CDR3: CASSPRGLKSDTQYF. The DNA for the CDR3 is TGTGCCAGCAGCCCCAGGGGGCTTAAGTCAGATACGCAGTATTTT.

The gene calls are TRBV27 and TRBJ2-1, with 13 bases fitting TRBD2. Germline CDR1 is MNHEY and CDR2 is SMNVEV (reference sequence). The CDR3 loop spans 16 amino acids. The V and J ends lost 6 bases and 9 bases, in that order; junction bases with no gene match: 11. CDR3 in DNA: TGTGCCAGCAGACCGACCTCGGGACTAGCGGGACTTGAGCAGTTCTTC. Its translation: CASRPTSGLAGLEQFF.

This chain links TRBV5-1 with TRBJ2-3, with 14 nucleotides matching TRBD2. Germline CDR1 reads SGHRS; CDR2 reads YFSETQ. The junction had 9 bases not matched to a gene; V was cut back by 3 bases and J by 6 bases. This CDR3 spans 17 amino acids. The CDR3 loop reads CASSYGTSGSRGDTQYF. The CDR3 region has the DNA TGCGCCAGCAGCTATGGGACTAGCGGGAGTAGAGGTGATACGCAGTATTTT.

The chain is built from TRBV13 and TRBJ1-2, with 7 positions matching TRBD1. J was trimmed by 13 bases and V by 6 bases; bases with no gene match: 11. The CDR3 has 12 amino acids. Germline V CDR1 and CDR2: PRHDT, FYEKMQ (reference sequence). This CDR3 reads CASSLNRGFITF. CDR3 DNA: TGTGCCAGCAGTCTAAACAGGGGTTTCATCACCTTC.

The chain recombines TRBV19 with TRBJ2-2, with D tentatively TRBD1 (5 bases). Trimming took 3 bases from V and 6 from J, leaving 8 bases between them. This CDR3 is 13 amino acids long. Germline V lookup: CDR1 LNHDA, CDR2 SQIVND (reference sequence). CDR3 sequence: CASSIKGSGELFF. CDR3 coding DNA: TGTGCCAGTAGTATTAAGGGGTCCGGGGAGCTGTTTTTT. The full variable domain, with the rest looked up from reference TRBV19 and TRBJ2-2, is DGGITQSPKYLFRKEGQNVTLSCEQNLNHDAMYWYRQDPGQGLRLIYYSQIVNDFQKGDIAEGYSVSREKKESFPLTVTSAQKNPTAFYLCASSIKGSGELFFGEGSRLTVL.

This sequence joins TRBV28 and TRBJ2-5; no definite D call. Germline CDR1 reads MDHEN; CDR2 reads SYDVKM. V was pared by 4 bases and J by 2 bases, with 8 bases between. The CDR3 runs 13 residues. The CDR3: CASSSVQQETQYF. CDR3 bases: TGTGCCAGCAGTTCTGTACAGCAAGAGACCCAGTACTTC. Complete variable domain (other parts from reference TRBV28 and TRBJ2-5): DVKVTQSSRYLVKRTGEKVFLECVQDMDHENMFWYRQDPGLGLRLIYFSYDVKMKEKGDIPEGYSVSREKKERFSLILESASTNQTSMYLCASSSVQQETQYFGPGTRLLVL.

Note on this clone: Other DNA variants within this sample encode the same CDR3. The gene calls are TRBV5-1 and TRBJ1-4, with D unclear. Trimming removed 0 bases from V and 5 bases from J, with 5 bases in between. CDR1 SGHRS and CDR2 YFSETQ come from the germline V gene. There are 13 residues in the CDR3. The CDR3 bases are TGCGCCAGCAGCTTGGCAGGCAATGAAAAACTGTTTTTT. It is translated as CASSLAGNEKLFF.

The chain recombines TRBV30 with TRBJ1-1; D remains unclear. Germline lookup yields CDR1 GTSNPN and CDR2 SVGIG (reference sequence). Trimming pared 1 base from V and 5 bases from J, leaving 14 bases between. CDR3 length: 14 amino acids. CDR3: CAWSETRAGTEAFF. For the CDR3, the DNA is TGTGCCTGGAGTGAAACCCGGGCGGGAACTGAAGCTTTCTTT.

This clone turned up a few times. The DNA of the CDR3 is TGTGCCAGCAGCCCAGGACAGGGGAAAAGGGAGCAGTACTTC. As protein: CASSPGQGKREQYF. V usage is TRBV6-6 and J usage is TRBJ2-7; 9 bases are shared with TRBD1. V shed 6 bases and J 7 bases; nucleotides not matched to a gene: 10. Looked up from germline, CDR1 is MNHNY and CDR2 is SVGAGI (reference sequence). The CDR3 covers 14 residues.